Listed below are T cell receptor beta chains from one sample, sequenced in a study of regulatory T cells in long-lasting Graves disease. TCRdb re-derived calls from the multiplex PCR reads in MiXCR, one entry per CDR3 protein. The top ten clones hold roughly three fifths of a sample with a few hundred thousand distinct CDR3 sequences, roughly 21% of them seen once. The input for sequencing was peripheral blood mononuclear cells (PBMCs), taken when the disease was refractory, from a patient treated with antithyroid drugs. The receptor set was obtained from a female donor with Graves disease. The CDR3 runs from the conserved cysteine through the conserved F or W. A D gene is named only where the DNA matches it firmly. Rows give clone size only sometimes, using once, few, many, or a class for an expanded clone.

d_call clone_size j_call v_call cdr3_nt cdr3_aa
NA many TRBJ2-5 TRBV12-3/TRBV12-4 TGTGCCAGCAGTCAGGGGTTGGGGCCCAGATTGGTGGAGACCCAGTACTTC CASSQGLGPRLVETQYF
TRBD2 NA TRBJ2-7 TRBV20-1 TGCAGTGCTAGCAGGCCAGCGGGACCTAACGAGCAGTACTTC CSASRPAGPNEQYF
TRBD2 many TRBJ2-7 TRBV28 TGTGCCAGCAGTGGGGGACTAGCGAATACCTACGAGCAGTACTTC CASSGGLANTYEQYF
TRBD1 many TRBJ1-5 TRBV6-1 TGTGCCAGCAAAAGGGGGACAAAAGGGACAGTCTACAATCAGCCCCAGCATTTT CASKRGTKGTVYNQPQHF
NA few TRBJ2-5 TRBV7-9 TGTGCCAGCAGCTTAGACGGTGAGGGCCAAGAGACCCAGTACTTC CASSLDGEGQETQYF
NA many TRBJ2-5 TRBV5-5 TGTGCCAGCAGCAACCGGGGGCACCAAGAGACCCAGTACTTC CASSNRGHQETQYF
NA few TRBJ2-3 TRBV12-3/TRBV12-4 TGTGCCAGCGCTTCCGTTCCGGGCACAGATACGCAGTATTTT CASASVPGTDTQYF
NA NA TRBJ2-3 TRBV19 TGTGCCACTCTCCCCGGGGGTAGTGAGACAGATACGCAGTATTTT CATLPGGSETDTQYF
TRBD2 many TRBJ2-7 TRBV7-2 TGTGCCAGCAGTTCCGGCCCACTAGCGGGGCGTTCCTACGAGCAGTACTTC CASSSGPLAGRSYEQYF
NA NA TRBJ1-6 TRBV12-3/TRBV12-4 TGTGCCAGCAGTTTAAGTGGCGGGGAATCACCCCTCCACTTT CASSLSGGESPLHF
NA few TRBJ1-1 TRBV27 TGTGCCAGCAGTCCCCCGGACAGAGATGAAGCTTTCTTT CASSPPDRDEAFF
NA many TRBJ2-6 TRBV3-1 TGTGCCAGCAGCCAAGGAGAGAGCGGAGGATTGACTGGGGCCAACGTCCTGACTTTC CASSQGESGGLTGANVLTF
NA many TRBJ2-5 TRBV28 TGTGCCAGCAGACCTTCCGGTACTCCGGAGTCCCAGTACTTC CASRPSGTPESQYF
TRBD2 many TRBJ2-5 TRBV9 TGTGCCAGCAGCGTTAGACTAGCGGGAGGTGAGACCCAGTACTTC CASSVRLAGGETQYF
TRBD2 few TRBJ2-5 TRBV3-1 TGTGCCAGCAGCCAAGATCTAAGCGGGAGATTGCGGGAGACCCAGTACTTC CASSQDLSGRLRETQYF
TRBD1 few TRBJ1-1 TRBV20-1 TGCAGTGCTAGACTCATTCAGGGGGCGGTAGTAAGCACTGAAGCTTTCTTT CSARLIQGAVVSTEAFF
NA few TRBJ1-4 TRBV14 TGTGCCAGCAGCCAAGGATTTTTGGAAAAACTGTTTTTT CASSQGFLEKLFF